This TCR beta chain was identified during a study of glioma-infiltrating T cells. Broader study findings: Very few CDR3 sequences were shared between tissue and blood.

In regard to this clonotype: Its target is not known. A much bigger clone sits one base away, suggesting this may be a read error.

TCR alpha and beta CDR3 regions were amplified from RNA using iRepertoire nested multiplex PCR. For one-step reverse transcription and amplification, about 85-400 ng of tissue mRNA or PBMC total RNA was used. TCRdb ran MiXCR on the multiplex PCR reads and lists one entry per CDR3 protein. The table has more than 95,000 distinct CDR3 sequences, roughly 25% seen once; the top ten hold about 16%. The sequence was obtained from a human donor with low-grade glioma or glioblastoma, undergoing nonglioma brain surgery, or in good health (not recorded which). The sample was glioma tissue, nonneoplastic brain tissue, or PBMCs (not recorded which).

CDR3 bases: TGTGCCAGCAGCAGACAGGGGCCATGGGAGCTGTTTTTT. Encoded protein: CASSRQGPWELFF. The chain employs TRBV28 and TRBJ2-2; 8 bases match TRBD1. CDR3 size: 13 residues. Germline lookup yields CDR1 MDHEN and CDR2 SYDVKM. V dropped 6 bases and J dropped 9; count of bases not matched to a gene: 6.